This TCR beta chain was captured in a study of response to subunit inactivated influenza vaccine. CDR1 is LGHNA and CDR2 is YSLEER in the germline V gene. The CDR3 spans 15 residues. V was cut by 0 bases and J by 4 bases, with 10 bases left in between. Study-level results: Every seasonal influenza vaccination brings in few new T cells, the authors suggested.

One entry per CDR3 protein results from TCRdb running MiXCR on the RT-PCR reads. The table includes about 300,000 distinct CDR3 sequences, 20% to 25% detected once. In the case of this clonotype: As yet, its antigen is unknown.

This sequence originates from a man between 50 and 69 years old who received an inactivated influenza vaccine. This material consisted of PBMCs from blood, taken 21 months after vaccination. J is TRBJ1-5 and V is TRBV4-3; the D gene is possibly TRBD1 (5 bases). This CDR3 is CASSQDTGGNQPQHF. The CDR3 nucleotides are TGCGCCAGCAGCCAAGATACAGGCGGAAATCAGCCCCAGCATTTT.